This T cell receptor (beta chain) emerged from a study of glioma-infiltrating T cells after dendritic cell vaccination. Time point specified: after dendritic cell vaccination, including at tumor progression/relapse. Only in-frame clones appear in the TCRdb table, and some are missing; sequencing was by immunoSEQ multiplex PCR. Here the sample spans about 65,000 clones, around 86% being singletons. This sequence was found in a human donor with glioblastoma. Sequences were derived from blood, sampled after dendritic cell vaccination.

The CDR3 protein is CASRGQGTGNTIYF. CDR3 in DNA: TGTGCCAGCAGAGGACAGGGGACTGGAAACACCATATATTTT. The V gene is TRBV2, the J gene TRBJ1-3; 9 bases are a match to TRBD1. Germline CDR1 reads SNHLY; CDR2 reads FYNNEI. After removal of 6 bases from V and 2 bases from J, the junction contained 2 bases not matched to a gene. CDR3 length equals 14 residues. The whole variable domain, filled in from reference TRBV2 and TRBJ1-3, reads EPEVTQTPSHQVTQMGQEVILRCVPISNHLYFYWYRQILGQKVEFLVSFYNNEISEKSEIFDDQFSVERPDGSNFTLKIRSTKLEDSAMYFCASRGQGTGNTIYFGEGSWLTVV.